Each of the 14 T cell receptor beta chains below was sequenced from the same sample in a study of vaccination effects on CD4 cells after COVID-19. After less than twelve days in culture, the CD4+ T cells were isolated. Their target antigens are unknown. This table comes from immunoSEQ multiplex PCR, and its TCRdb copy is limited to in-frame clones, with some not included. The table has some 50,000 clones, 60% to 80% seen once. The sample consisted of CD4+ T cells from PBMCs cultured without peptide, taken before COVID-19 vaccination. The receptors stem from a human donor who had a prior SARS-CoV-2 infection.

Only a few counts were recorded for this clone. This rearrangement joins TRBV6-5 to TRBJ1-1; no clear D gene. The germline V gene encodes CDR1 MNHEY and CDR2 SVGAGI. The length of the CDR3 is 14 residues. V was trimmed by 2 bases and J by 1 base, leaving 8 bases between them. This CDR3 reads CASSYGKGNTEAFF. The CDR3 nucleotides read TGTGCCAGCAGTTACGGTAAGGGGAACACTGAAGCTTTCTTT.

DNA for the CDR3: TGTGCCAGCAGTGGATCGGTTGGTTTTACCTACAATGAGCAGTTCTTC. Its translation: CASSGSVGFTYNEQFF. The genes are TRBV2 and TRBJ2-1; the D is unclear. The germline gives CDR1 SNHLY, CDR2 FYNNEI. The length of the CDR3 is 16 residues. Trimming pared 4 bases from V and 2 bases from J, leaving 15 bases between.

The chain joins TRBV5-1 to TRBJ2-1, with TRBD1 matching 8 bases. After removal of 4 bases from V and 6 bases from J, the junction contained 6 bases not matched to a gene. Per the germline V gene, CDR1 is SGHRS and CDR2 is YFSETQ. The length of the CDR3 is 14 residues. The CDR3 nucleotides are TGCGCCAGCAGCCCAGGGACAGGCCCCAATGAGCAGTTCTTC. Encoded protein: CASSPGTGPNEQFF.

The chain employs TRBV18 and TRBJ2-1; 10 bases line up with TRBD2. After removal of 5 bases from V and 2 bases from J, the junction contained 3 bases not matched to a gene. Germline V lookup: CDR1 KGHSH, CDR2 LQKENI. The CDR3 has 15 amino acids. CDR3 sequence (DNA): TGTGCCAGCTCAGTTAGCGGGGGGCCCTACAATGAGCAGTTCTTC. Its protein is CASSVSGGPYNEQFF.

CDR3 sequence reads: CASSLAPGQGMNTEAFF. CDR3 coding DNA: TGTGCCAGCAGCCTCGCGCCGGGACAGGGGATGAACACTGAAGCTTTCTTT. The chain joins TRBV5-4 to TRBJ1-1; 10 nucleotides match TRBD1. The CDR3 consists of 17 residues. Germline V lookup: CDR1 SGHNT, CDR2 YYREEE (reference sequence). V trimming: 4 bases; J trimming: 0 bases; junction bases outside the gene matches: 9. The full variable domain, in which reference TRBV5-4 and TRBJ1-1 provide the parts outside the CDR3, is ETGVTQSPTHLIKTRGQQVTLRCSSQSGHNTVSWYQQALGQGPQFIFQYYREEENGRGNFPPRFSGLQFPNYSSELNVNALELDDSALYLCASSLAPGQGMNTEAFFGQGTRLTVV.

This chain uses TRBV7-3 with TRBJ2-1; TRBD2 matches 8 bases. V shed 4 bases and J 2 bases; nucleotides not matched to a gene: 10. The germline V gene encodes CDR1 SGHTA and CDR2 FQGTGA. The length of the CDR3 is 17 residues. The CDR3 protein is CASSYRTTGGPYNEQFF. In DNA, the CDR3 is TGTGCCAGCAGCTATAGGACCACGGGGGGGCCCTACAATGAGCAGTTCTTC.

The chain recombines TRBV6-5 with TRBJ2-7; 7 bases map to TRBD1. From germline, CDR1 is MNHEY and CDR2 SVGAGI. This CDR3 is 14 amino acids long. V was pared by 3 bases and J by 2 bases, with 4 bases of the junction left unmatched. CDR3 in amino acids: CASSYRQGPYEQYF. In DNA, the CDR3 is TGTGCCAGCAGTTATAGACAGGGACCCTACGAGCAGTACTTC.

The gene calls are TRBV7-2 and TRBJ2-3, with D uncertain. The germline V gene has CDR1 SGHTA and CDR2 FQGNSA. The CDR3 has 13 residues. Trimming cost V 2 bases and J 4 bases, with 7 bases left between them. Written as DNA, the CDR3 is TGTGCCAGCAGCTTAAACTTGCCAGATACGCAGTATTTT. Amino acids: CASSLNLPDTQYF.

This clone was recorded a few times. The rearrangement uses TRBV9 and TRBJ2-7, with D perhaps matching TRBD2 (7 bases). Germline CDR1 and CDR2: SGDLS and YYNGEE. This CDR3 has 14 residues. V was trimmed by 6 bases and J by 7 bases, leaving 20 bases between them. The CDR3 loop is CASNREGLTREQYF. CDR3 DNA: TGTGCCAGCAACAGGGAGGGTCTCACTCGAGAGCAGTACTTC. Combining the CDR3 with reference TRBV9 and TRBJ2-7 gives the whole variable domain DSGVTQTPKHLITATGQRVTLRCSPRSGDLSVYWYQQSLDQGLQFLIQYYNGEERAKGNILERFSAQQFPDLHSELNLSSLELGDSALYFCASNREGLTREQYFGPGTRLTVT.

This chain joins TRBV29-1 and TRBJ2-1, with 8 bases lining up with TRBD2. V shed 4 bases, J shed 8 bases, and the junction held 10 bases outside the gene matches. The germline gives CDR1 SQVTM, CDR2 ANQGSEA. This CDR3 is 14 amino acids long. CDR3 amino acids: CSVAPGLGIDEQFF. The CDR3 DNA reads TGCAGCGTTGCACCGGGACTAGGTATCGATGAGCAGTTCTTC.

The chain has TRBV7-3 and TRBJ2-5; D is perhaps TRBD2 (5 bases). This CDR3 spans 13 amino acids. Per the germline V gene, CDR1 is SGHTA and CDR2 is FQGTGA. Trimming left V 5 bases short and J 2 bases short, with 9 bases between. The CDR3 DNA sequence: TGTGCCAGCAGCCGGACTGCGCAAGAGACCCAGTACTTC. Protein sequence: CASSRTAQETQYF.

V usage is TRBV2 and J usage is TRBJ2-3; perhaps TRBD2 as D (6 bases). This CDR3 has 13 amino acids. Trimming took off 8 bases at V and 3 bases at J, with 12 bases between the two ends. The germline V gene encodes CDR1 SNHLY and CDR2 FYNNEI. CDR3 sequence reads: CASQGLATDTQYF. In DNA form, the CDR3 reads TGTGCCAGCCAGGGCCTAGCGACAGATACGCAGTATTTT.

This rearrangement joins TRBV7-2 to TRBJ2-3; 7 nucleotides agree with TRBD2. Trimming took 8 bases from V and 5 from J; bases not matched to a gene: 16. Germline V gives CDR1 SGHTA, CDR2 FQGNSA. The CDR3 is 16 residues long. CDR3 loop: CASRLYGGRVQDTQYF. Written as DNA, the CDR3 is TGTGCCAGCCGACTTTACGGCGGGAGAGTACAAGATACGCAGTATTTT.

The chain links TRBV5-1 to TRBJ1-1; D is perhaps TRBD1 (5 bases). The V and J ends lost 4 bases and 4 bases respectively, with 11 bases between them. CDR3 length: 13 residues. Germline V gene data show CDR1 as SGHRS and CDR2 as YFSETQ. The CDR3 coding sequence is TGCGCCAGCAGCGAATGGGGCGCCACTGAAGCTTTCTTT. It specifies CASSEWGATEAFF.